This is a list of T cell receptor beta chains from one sample in a study of blood T cell repertoires in COVID-19. The method was immunoSEQ multiplex PCR; TCRdb's version includes in-frame clones alone and lacks a portion of them. The repertoire holds a few hundred thousand clones, with 80% to 85% as singletons. The sample taken for sequencing was PBMCs or T cells enriched from blood (not recorded which). These receptors all come from a man aged 35 to 55 who had been exposed to COVID-19. Both conserved end residues are part of each CDR3.

v_call: TRBV6-1
j_call: TRBJ1-6
cdr3_aa: CASSEMEGTLHF

v_call: TRBV5-1
j_call: TRBJ1-1
cdr3_aa: CASSLGTANTEAFF

v_call: TRBV6-5
j_call: TRBJ1-5
cdr3_aa: CASRNPRQPQHF

v_call: TRBV15
j_call: TRBJ2-2
cdr3_aa: CATSRQSGLGTGELFF

v_call: TRBV3-1/TRBV3-2
j_call: TRBJ2-5
cdr3_aa: CASSHGIQREGRETQYF

v_call: TRBV6-5
j_call: TRBJ1-3
cdr3_aa: CASRFDSGSGNTIYF

v_call: TRBV12-3/TRBV12-4
j_call: TRBJ2-7
cdr3_aa: CASSLLDSYEQYF

v_call: TRBV15
j_call: TRBJ2-2
cdr3_aa: CATSTRDRADGELFF

v_call: TRBV10-2
j_call: TRBJ2-1
cdr3_aa: CASRETSRNEQFF

v_call: TRBV4-2
j_call: TRBJ2-1
cdr3_aa: CASSQERGPYNEQFF

v_call: TRBV11-3
j_call: TRBJ1-3
cdr3_aa: CASSLGDSNSGNTIYF

v_call: TRBV27
j_call: TRBJ2-7
cdr3_aa: CASSSIAGGSYEQYF

v_call: TRBV2
j_call: TRBJ2-5
cdr3_aa: CASRTTQGQEETQYF

v_call: TRBV11-3
j_call: TRBJ2-3
cdr3_aa: CASSQRYRTDTQYF

v_call: TRBV12-3/TRBV12-4
j_call: TRBJ1-2
cdr3_aa: CASSLDRNYGYTF